This T cell receptor beta chain comes out of a study of blood T cell repertoires in COVID-19. Study background: Acute and convalescent COVID-19 specimens originated in the United States, Italy and Spain.

The CDR3 is 16 residues long. The germline V gene encodes CDR1 SEHNR and CDR2 FQNEAQ (reference sequence). V lost 5 bases to trimming and J lost 3 bases; unmatched junction nucleotides: 9. How the authors handled the data: Nucleated cell number was recorded as an estimate derived from reference gene primer amplification. Some clones are missing from TCRdb's copy, which holds only in-frame ones; the method was immunoSEQ multiplex PCR. V and J calls and clone size are copied from that table; D and trimming were computed from the DNA. The sample has approximately 270,000 clones; over 75% are singletons.

This TCR derives from a man aged 35 to 55 who had recovered from COVID-19. Sequenced: PBMCs or T cells enriched from blood (not recorded which). The genes are TRBV7-9 and TRBJ2-1; 8 bases agree with TRBD2. CDR3 sequence (DNA): TGTGCCAGCAGCCTAATAGCGGGGATAAGCTACAATGAGCAGTTCTTC. Translation gives CASSLIAGISYNEQFF. The variable domain in full, with the rest retrieved from reference TRBV7-9 and TRBJ2-1, is DTGVSQNPRHKITKRGQNVTFRCDPISEHNRLYWYRQTLGQGPEFLTYFQNEAQLEKSRLLSDRFSAERPKGSFSTLEIQRTEQGDSAMYLCASSLIAGISYNEQFFGPGTRLTVL.